This is a list of T cell receptor beta chains from one sample in a study of Ad26.COV2.S vaccination and SARS-CoV-2 variants. Sequencing was performed with immunoSEQ multiplex PCR; in TCRdb, only in-frame clones are kept and a portion is missing. The sample yields roughly 380,000 clones, roughly 91% seen once. The material was peripheral blood, obtained in a trial of Ad26.COV2.S vaccine versus placebo. Every receptor here comes from a person between 18 and 59 years old who received the Ad26.COV2.S COVID-19 vaccine or a placebo. The CDR3 runs from the conserved cysteine through the conserved F or W. Each record gives: V gene, clone size, J gene, D gene, CDR3 DNA, CDR3 protein. The D gene is left open where the match is weak. Expanded clones get a size class; other rows say once, few or many, or leave the size out.

TRBV3-1/TRBV3-2	NA	TRBJ2-5	NA	TGTGCCAGCAGCCAAGAGAACCTCCAAGAGACCCAGTACTTC	CASSQENLQETQYF
TRBV12-3/TRBV12-4	NA	TRBJ1-1	NA	TGTGCCAGCAGTTTATCCCTGAACACTGAAGCTTTCTTT	CASSLSLNTEAFF
TRBV18	NA	TRBJ2-3	NA	TGTGCCAGCTCAACCGGGACAATCACAAAGGATACGCAGTATTTT	CASSTGTITKDTQYF
TRBV4-1	NA	TRBJ2-5	NA	TGCGCCAGCAGCCATTCAAGGCGCGGAGATGGGACCCAGTACTTC	CASSHSRRGDGTQYF
TRBV3-1/TRBV3-2	NA	TRBJ2-5	TRBD2	TGTGCCAGCAGCCAAGGACGGGGGGGCCAAGAGACCCAGTACTTC	CASSQGRGGQETQYF
TRBV19	NA	TRBJ2-2	NA	TGTGCCAGTAGTATGGGGGGGCGCACCGGGGAGCTGTTTTTT	CASSMGGRTGELFF
TRBV5-4	NA	TRBJ1-1	NA	TGTGCCAGCAGCCGGGTTGGTACCGGGGCTTTCTTT	CASSRVGTGAFF
TRBV7-9	few	TRBJ1-6	NA	TGTGCCAGCAGCAGAGGGGGTAATTCACCCCTCCACTTT	CASSRGGNSPLHF
TRBV20-1	NA	TRBJ1-5	NA	TGCAGTGCTAGTGGGTGGGAGGGAGGCCAGCCCCAGCATTTT	CSASGWEGGQPQHF
TRBV6-5	NA	TRBJ1-3	NA	TGTGCCAGCAGACCCTCCCCGGGAAACACCATATATTTT	CASRPSPGNTIYF
TRBV30	NA	TRBJ1-4	NA	TGTGCTTGGACACTTTATAATGAAAAACTGTTTTTT	CAWTLYNEKLFF
TRBV29-1	NA	TRBJ2-3	NA	TGCAGCGTTATTGTGGGGGGCACAGATACGCAGTATTTT	CSVIVGGTDTQYF
TRBV5-6	NA	TRBJ1-2	TRBD1	TGTGCCAGCGGTCGTAGACAGGGGGCTTATGGCTACACCTTC	CASGRRQGAYGYTF
TRBV19	few	TRBJ1-5	NA	TGTGCCAGTAGTAGGAGGACAGACCAGCCCCAGCATTTT	CASSRRTDQPQHF
TRBV9	NA	TRBJ1-5	NA	TGTGCCAGCAGCGTAGTACCGGGCCAGCCCCAGCATTTT	CASSVVPGQPQHF
TRBV9	NA	TRBJ1-2	NA	TGTGCCAGCAGCCCCGGGGGACAATATGGCTACACCTTC	CASSPGGQYGYTF
TRBV3-1/TRBV3-2	NA	TRBJ1-3	TRBD1	TGTGCCAGCAGCCCCGGAGGGGGCACTGGAAACACCATATATTTT	CASSPGGGTGNTIYF
TRBV2	NA	TRBJ2-2	NA	TGTGCCAGCAGTGAAGCGCTTCAGGGGAGGCGACCCGGGGAGCTGTTTTTT	CASSEALQGRRPGELFF
TRBV12-5	NA	TRBJ2-3	NA	TGTGCTAGTGGTTTGGTACAGTCGGGGGATACGCAGTATTTT	CASGLVQSGDTQYF
TRBV7-9	NA	TRBJ2-3	NA	TGTGCCAGCAGCCCGCTCTTCGGCACAGATACGCAGTATTTT	CASSPLFGTDTQYF
TRBV7-9	NA	TRBJ2-7	TRBD2	TGTGCCAGCAACCCGCTAGCGGGGGACCCCTACGAGCAGTACTTC	CASNPLAGDPYEQYF
TRBV14	NA	TRBJ2-7	NA	TGTGCCAGCAGCCACAGGGCCCACGAGCAGTACTTC	CASSHRAHEQYF
TRBV19	NA	TRBJ2-7	NA	TGTGCCAGTAGTATTACCGGACAAACCTACGAGCAGTACTTC	CASSITGQTYEQYF
TRBV6-5	NA	TRBJ1-1	NA	TGTGCCAGCAGTTACTCGAGGTCAACACGGTCGGCTTTCTTT	CASSYSRSTRSAFF
TRBV4-2	NA	TRBJ2-5	NA	TGTGCCAGCAGCCAAGCCCGGGGGCGTGAAGAGACCCAGTACTTC	CASSQARGREETQYF
TRBV7-2	NA	TRBJ2-1	NA	TGTGCCAGCAGCTCCCGAGGCGACTACAATGAGCAGTTCTTC	CASSSRGDYNEQFF
TRBV12-5	NA	TRBJ2-7	TRBD2	TGTGCTAGTGGTCGCTCCGGGGGGGCCTACGAGCAGTACTTC	CASGRSGGAYEQYF
TRBV13	NA	TRBJ1-4	TRBD1	TGTGCCAGCAGCTTAAGGACAGGGAGAAATGAAAAACTGTTTTTT	CASSLRTGRNEKLFF
TRBV7-2	NA	TRBJ2-3	NA	TGTGCCAGCAGCTCAGAGAAGGGAGTTGCATATACGCAGTATTTT	CASSSEKGVAYTQYF
TRBV19	NA	TRBJ1-5	TRBD1	TGTGCCAGCAATGGACAGGGGCGTAATCAGCCCCAGCATTTT	CASNGQGRNQPQHF
TRBV4-1	NA	TRBJ2-7	NA	TGCGCCAGCAGCCAATCGCAGGAGAGCGAGCAGTACTTC	CASSQSQESEQYF
TRBV30	NA	TRBJ1-4	TRBD1	TGTGCCTGGAGTAGCAGGGGGGTTAATGAAAAACTGTTTTTT	CAWSSRGVNEKLFF
TRBV27	NA	TRBJ2-7	NA	TGTGCCAGCAGTTTTCTGAAAACGGGGTACGAGCAGTACTTC	CASSFLKTGYEQYF
TRBV25-1	NA	TRBJ2-7	NA	TGTGCCAGCAGTGAATTTTCTGCAGACGAGCAGTACTTC	CASSEFSADEQYF
TRBV13	NA	TRBJ1-4	TRBD1	TGTGCCAGCAGCGTGGGACAGTTGAATGAAAAACTGTTTTTT	CASSVGQLNEKLFF
TRBV18	once	TRBJ2-5	NA	TGTGCCAGCTCCCTGACAACCCCCTGGGGGGCTGGCAACCAAGAGACCCAGTACTTC	CASSLTTPWGAGNQETQYF
TRBV2	few	TRBJ2-2	NA	TGTGCCAGCGTCTGGGGGCAGGGGAACACCGGGGAGCTGTTTTTT	CASVWGQGNTGELFF
TRBV5-4	NA	TRBJ1-6	NA	TGTGCCAGCAGCTTAAGAAGGGGAGTGAGTAATTCACCCCTCCACTTT	CASSLRRGVSNSPLHF
TRBV19	NA	TRBJ1-2	TRBD1	TGTGCCAGTAGTTTCGACAGGGTGGTGGGCTATGGCTACACCTTC	CASSFDRVVGYGYTF
TRBV7-2	NA	TRBJ1-2	NA	TGTGCCAGCAGCTTAGGCAGGGTGCAGGGCTACACCTTC	CASSLGRVQGYTF
TRBV3-1/TRBV3-2	NA	TRBJ1-1	NA	TGTGCCAGCACCCTACGGGGAGGTTCCGAAGCTTTCTTT	CASTLRGGSEAFF
TRBV7-2	NA	TRBJ1-4	NA	TGTGCCAGCAGCTTAGGCCCAGGGGTATTTGAAAAACTGTTTTTT	CASSLGPGVFEKLFF
TRBV27	NA	TRBJ1-1	NA	TGTGCCAGCAGTTTATCCACGGCTCCCCCTAGAGTCCCTGAAGCTTTCTTT	CASSLSTAPPRVPEAFF
TRBV19	NA	TRBJ2-7	TRBD1	TGTGCCAGTAGTTCCGGGACAGGGGGCGTGTTTGCCTACGAGCAGTACTTC	CASSSGTGGVFAYEQYF
TRBV5-1	NA	TRBJ1-3	TRBD1	TGCGCCAGCACCTGGGGACAGGGGGGAAACACCATATATTTT	CASTWGQGGNTIYF
TRBV4-1	NA	TRBJ2-1	TRBD1	TGCGCCAGCAGCCAAGAGACAGGGGGCTACAATGAGCAGTTCTTC	CASSQETGGYNEQFF
TRBV6-2/TRBV6-3	NA	TRBJ2-3	NA	TGTGCCAGCAGTTACTACGAGCCAAGCACAGATACGCAGTATTTT	CASSYYEPSTDTQYF
TRBV7-9	NA	TRBJ1-2	NA	TGTGCCAGCAGCTTAGAGGTTTTAGACAGGAATGGCTACACCTTC	CASSLEVLDRNGYTF
TRBV27	NA	TRBJ2-7	TRBD1	TGTGCCAGCGGCTGGACAGGGGACTACGAGCAGTACTTC	CASGWTGDYEQYF
TRBV5-1	NA	TRBJ1-6	TRBD1	TGCGCCAGCAGCCTTCGTGCACCGGGACAGGGGGCTTCACCCCTCCACTTT	CASSLRAPGQGASPLHF
TRBV9	NA	TRBJ2-1	TRBD2	TGTGCCAGCAGCCCAGACAGCGGGGGGGTCGGTGAGCAGTTCTTC	CASSPDSGGVGEQFF
TRBV27	many	TRBJ1-2	NA	TGTGCCATAGGGCACGCCTATGGCTACACCTTC	CAIGHAYGYTF